This TCR beta chain comes out of a study of control samples from healthy donors and cancer patients. TCRdb's copy holds only in-frame clones and misses some; the assay was immunoSEQ multiplex PCR. The data show roughly 170,000 clones, about 94% seen once. The germline CDR1 and CDR2 sequences are SGHRS and YFSETQ. CDR3 length equals 16 residues. V dropped 3 bases and J dropped 4; count of bases not matched to a gene: 9. The chain couples TRBV5-1 to TRBJ2-2; 7 positions agree with TRBD1. Sequencing was carried out using blood. The source of this sequence is a woman aged 60-75 years in good health. CDR3 sequence: CASSSGQAERTGELFF. The CDR3 nucleotides are TGCGCCAGCAGCTCCGGACAGGCCGAACGCACCGGGGAGCTGTTTTTT.